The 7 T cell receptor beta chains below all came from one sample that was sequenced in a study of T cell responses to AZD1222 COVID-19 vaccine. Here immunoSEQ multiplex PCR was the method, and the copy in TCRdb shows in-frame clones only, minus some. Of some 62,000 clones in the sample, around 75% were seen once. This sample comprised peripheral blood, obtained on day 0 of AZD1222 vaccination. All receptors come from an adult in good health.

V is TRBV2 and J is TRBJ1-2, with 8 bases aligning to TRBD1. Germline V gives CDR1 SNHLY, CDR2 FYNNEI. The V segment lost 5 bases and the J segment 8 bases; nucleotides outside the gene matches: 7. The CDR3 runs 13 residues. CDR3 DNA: TGTGCCAGCAGTCCGACAGGGGATTACGGCTACACCTTC. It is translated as CASSPTGDYGYTF.

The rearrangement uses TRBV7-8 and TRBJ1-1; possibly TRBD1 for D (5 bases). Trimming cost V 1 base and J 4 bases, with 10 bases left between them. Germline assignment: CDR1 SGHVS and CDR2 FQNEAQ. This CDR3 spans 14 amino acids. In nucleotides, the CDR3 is TGTGCCAGCAGCTTAGGGGGGGAGGGCACTGAAGCTTTCTTT. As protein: CASSLGGEGTEAFF.

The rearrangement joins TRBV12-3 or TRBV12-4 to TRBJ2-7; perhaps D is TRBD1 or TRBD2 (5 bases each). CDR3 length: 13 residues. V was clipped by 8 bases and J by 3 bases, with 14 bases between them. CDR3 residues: CASSGAPVYEQYF. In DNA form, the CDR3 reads TGTGCCAGCTCCGGGGCCCCGGTCTACGAGCAGTACTTC.

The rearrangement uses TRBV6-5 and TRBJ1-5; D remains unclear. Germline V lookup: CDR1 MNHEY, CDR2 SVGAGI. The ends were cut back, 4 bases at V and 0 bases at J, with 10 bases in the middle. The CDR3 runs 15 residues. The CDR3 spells CASSFDKYSNQPQHF. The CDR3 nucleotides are TGTGCCAGCAGTTTCGACAAATATAGCAATCAGCCCCAGCATTTT.

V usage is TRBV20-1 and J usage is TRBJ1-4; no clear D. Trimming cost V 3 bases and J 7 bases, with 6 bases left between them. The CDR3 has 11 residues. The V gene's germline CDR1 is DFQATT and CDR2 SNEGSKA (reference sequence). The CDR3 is CSARVLEKLFF. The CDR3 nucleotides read TGCAGTGCTAGGGTTCTTGAAAAACTGTTTTTT.

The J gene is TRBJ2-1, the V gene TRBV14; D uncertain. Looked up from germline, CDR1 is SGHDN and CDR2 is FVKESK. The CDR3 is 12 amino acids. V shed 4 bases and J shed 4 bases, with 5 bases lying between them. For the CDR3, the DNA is TGTGCCAGCAGCCCTAGATACAATGAGCAGTTCTTC. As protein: CASSPRYNEQFF.

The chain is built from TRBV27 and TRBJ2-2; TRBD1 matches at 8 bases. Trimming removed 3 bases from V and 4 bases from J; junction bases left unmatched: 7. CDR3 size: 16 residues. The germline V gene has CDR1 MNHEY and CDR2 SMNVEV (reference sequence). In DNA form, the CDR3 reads TGTGCCAGCAGTTTCCGGACAGGGAGCAGCACCGGGGAGCTGTTTTTT. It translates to CASSFRTGSSTGELFF.